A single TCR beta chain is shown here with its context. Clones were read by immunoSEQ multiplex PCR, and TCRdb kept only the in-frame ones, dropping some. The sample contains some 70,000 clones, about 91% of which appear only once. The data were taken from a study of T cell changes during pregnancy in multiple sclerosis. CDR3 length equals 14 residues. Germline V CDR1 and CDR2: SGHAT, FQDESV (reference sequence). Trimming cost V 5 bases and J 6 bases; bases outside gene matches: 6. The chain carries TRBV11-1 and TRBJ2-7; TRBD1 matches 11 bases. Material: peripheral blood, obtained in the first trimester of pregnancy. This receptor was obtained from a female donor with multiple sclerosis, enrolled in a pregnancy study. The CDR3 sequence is CASSARTGGGEQYF. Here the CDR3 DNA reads TGTGCCAGCAGCGCGAGGACAGGGGGCGGCGAGCAGTACTTC.